A selection of T cell receptor beta chains follows, all from one sample in a study of blood T cell repertoires in COVID-19. Sequenced by immunoSEQ multiplex PCR; TCRdb stores in-frame clones only, minus some. The data hold about 37,000 clones, with more than 70% observed a single time. What was sequenced was peripheral blood. All receptors derive from a human donor in a cohort sampled during active COVID-19. The CDR3 runs from the conserved cysteine through the conserved F or W. D genes are given only for firm matches. Expanded clones get a size class; other rows say once, few or many, or leave the size out.

j_gene,d_gene,v_gene,abundance,CDR3nt,CDR3aa
TRBJ1-2,.,TRBV5-5,once,TGTGCCAGCAGCTTAGAGCCGGGTGCGAACTATGGCTACACCTTC,CASSLEPGANYGYTF
TRBJ2-7,.,TRBV5-1,.,TGCGCCAGCAGCTTGTTTGGAGGCGAGCAGTACTTC,CASSLFGGEQYF
TRBJ1-5,TRBD1,TRBV19,.,TGTGCCAGTGATCCGGGACAGGTCAATCAGCCCCAGCATTTT,CASDPGQVNQPQHF
TRBJ2-7,.,TRBV11-2,.,TGTGCCAGCAGCCTCGGACTTCGAAGGGAGCAGTACTTC,CASSLGLRREQYF
TRBJ2-2,.,TRBV9,.,TGTGCCAGCAGCGTAGCCGAGGTAACCGGGGAGCTGTTTTTT,CASSVAEVTGELFF
TRBJ2-7,.,TRBV2,.,TGTGCCAGCACCCTGCGGGGGACAGGTTGGCACGAGCAGTACTTC,CASTLRGTGWHEQYF
TRBJ1-1,.,TRBV4-3,once,TGCGCCAGCAGCCTATTAACAGGGACCACTGAAGCTTTCTTT,CASSLLTGTTEAFF
TRBJ1-3,TRBD1,TRBV6-5,few,TGTGCCAGCACCTCTGGGGCAGGGGGTTGGAACACCATATATTTT,CASTSGAGGWNTIYF
TRBJ1-1,TRBD1,TRBV28,.,TGTGCCAGCATCCCGGGACAGGCCCCGGGAACTGAAGCTTTCTTT,CASIPGQAPGTEAFF
TRBJ2-5,TRBD2,TRBV4-3,.,TGCGCCAGCAGCCTCCTACTAGCGGGGGCGGGGGAGACCCAGTACTTC,CASSLLLAGAGETQYF
TRBJ1-4,TRBD1,TRBV6-5,.,TGTGCCAGCAGTTACAACAGGGGGAATGAAAAACTGTTTTTT,CASSYNRGNEKLFF
TRBJ2-7,.,TRBV16,.,TGTGCCAGCAGCCAATCGGCGGGGAGAGGCACCTACGAGCAGTACTTC,CASSQSAGRGTYEQYF
TRBJ1-6,TRBD1,TRBV10-1,.,TGCGCCAGCAGTTCGGGACAGGGGGACTCACCCCTCCACTTT,CASSSGQGDSPLHF
TRBJ2-7,.,TRBV9,.,TGTGCCAGCAGCGAACATGACAGTGTCTCCTACGAGCAGTACTTC,CASSEHDSVSYEQYF
TRBJ2-7,TRBD1,TRBV28,once,TGTGCCAGCAGTCTGACGGGACAGGGCTCCTACGAGCAGTACTTC,CASSLTGQGSYEQYF
TRBJ2-7,.,TRBV6-4,.,TGTGCCAGCAGTGAAACGGCAGGTGGGGAGCAGTACTTC,CASSETAGGEQYF
TRBJ1-2,TRBD1,TRBV7-2,.,TGTGCCAGCAGCTCGGGACAGGTATATGGCTACACCTTC,CASSSGQVYGYTF
TRBJ2-4,TRBD2,TRBV15,.,TGTGCCACCCGGGGGGGAATGGGACTGGCCAAAAACATTCAGTACTTC,CATRGGMGLAKNIQYF
TRBJ1-3,TRBD1,TRBV3-1/TRBV3-2,.,TGTGCCAGCAGACCCACAGGGGGCTATGGAAACACCATATATTTT,CASRPTGGYGNTIYF
TRBJ2-5,.,TRBV2,.,TGTGCCAGCTCCGGGTACCAAGAGACCCAGTACTTC,CASSGYQETQYF
TRBJ2-2,.,TRBV28,.,TGTGCCAGCGTTATGGGGCTCTGGGACGGGGAGCTGTTTTTT,CASVMGLWDGELFF
TRBJ2-3,.,TRBV3-1/TRBV3-2,.,TGTGCCAGCAGCCCGGGACGCGGGGTGGGCACAGATACGCAGTATTTT,CASSPGRGVGTDTQYF